These 20 T cell receptor beta chains came from one sample sequenced in a study of shared clonotypes between healthy human individuals (dated by TCRdb to 2018 to 2021). Libraries were constructed by the immunoSEQ multiplex PCR assay. This immuneACCESS table, as held by TCRdb, lists in-frame sequences with V and J called but not all clones. Of the missing ones, under half trace to an unresolved V gene in checked studies; the others have no known cause. This sample is represented by some 1.5 million clones; 95% to 99% of them were singletons. The ten largest clones take up 0.45% of the sample. Sequencing was done on a sample of naive CD4+ T cells sorted from blood. The label giving this sample's cell subset or site can be read as: CD45RA+ positively selected. The receptors originated from a young man in good health.

The chain carries TRBV7-9 and TRBJ2-1; D uncertain. Germline V gives CDR1 SEHNR, CDR2 FQNEAQ (reference sequence). V lost 6 bases, J lost 3 bases, and 12 bases lay in between. The CDR3 is 14 amino acids. Written as DNA, the CDR3 is TGTGCCAGCAGACCCGCCCTTATCTACAATGAGCAGTTCTTC. It yields the protein CASRPALIYNEQFF. Supplemented by reference TRBV7-9 and TRBJ2-1, the full variable domain reads DTGVSQNPRHKITKRGQNVTFRCDPISEHNRLYWYRQTLGQGPEFLTYFQNEAQLEKSRLLSDRFSAERPKGSFSTLEIQRTEQGDSAMYLCASRPALIYNEQFFGPGTRLTVL.

The gene calls are TRBV28 and TRBJ1-1; no clear D. The length of the CDR3 is 12 residues. The germline CDR1 and CDR2 sequences are MDHEN and SYDVKM. V was trimmed by 2 bases and J by 11 bases, leaving 12 bases between them. The CDR3 nucleotides are TGTGCCAGCAGTTTAATTTATGATAGGGCTTTCTTT. Protein: CASSLIYDRAFF.

This rearrangement joins TRBV14 to TRBJ2-1; TRBD2 is a possible D gene (5 bases). Germline loops: CDR1 SGHDN, CDR2 FVKESK. The CDR3 runs to 14 residues. V lost 4 bases and J lost 2, with 9 bases in between. CDR3 amino acids: CASSPTGTYNEQFF. CDR3 nucleotides: TGTGCCAGCAGCCCAACCGGGACCTACAATGAGCAGTTCTTC.

Remarks on this clone: Mismatch with germline at one junction end may stem from a read error. This chain links TRBV5-4 with TRBJ2-5; possibly TRBD1 or TRBD2 for D (5 bases each). CDR3 length equals 13 residues. Germline CDR1 reads SGHNT; CDR2 reads YYREEE (reference sequence). The CDR3 DNA follows: TGTGCCAGCAGCCTAAGCGGACAAGAGACACAGTACTTC. Its protein product is CASSLSGQETQYF.

This clone was recorded once. In DNA form, the CDR3 reads TGTGCCAGCAGCGTAAGGGGCGGGAGTCCGAGCACCGGGGAGCTGTTTTTT. Protein product: CASSVRGGSPSTGELFF. This rearrangement joins TRBV9 to TRBJ2-2, with TRBD2 matching 7 bases. Looked up from germline, CDR1 is SGDLS and CDR2 is YYNGEE. The V gene end was trimmed by 1 base and the J gene end by 4 bases; junction bases not matched to a gene: 10. This CDR3 has 17 residues.

This clone was seen a single time. Other DNA variants within this sample encode the same CDR3. The chain has TRBV10-3 and TRBJ1-5; a possible D gene is TRBD1 (6 bases). CDR3 length: 14 amino acids. The ends were cut back, 3 bases at V and 2 bases at J, with 8 bases in the middle. The germline CDR1 and CDR2 sequences are ENHRY and SYGVKD. CDR3 loop: CAISESGGNQPQHF. The CDR3, as DNA: TGTGCCATCAGTGAATCAGGGGGCAATCAGCCCCAGCATTTT.

This chain links TRBV4-3 with TRBJ2-1; D is undetermined. Deletions cut 0 bases from V and 0 bases from J, with 9 bases between. CDR1 and CDR2 from the germline V gene are LGHNA and YSLEER. This CDR3 has 16 amino acids. The DNA of the CDR3 is TGCGCCAGCAGCCAAGATTGGGCCCCCTCCTACAATGAGCAGTTCTTC. It codes for CASSQDWAPSYNEQFF.

The chain links TRBV9 to TRBJ2-3; TRBD2 matches 9 bases. V dropped 0 bases and J dropped 4; count of bases not matched to a gene: 3. Germline V gene lookup returns CDR1 SGDLS and CDR2 YYNGEE. The CDR3 runs 15 residues. Here the CDR3 reads CASSVASGISDTQYF. The CDR3 DNA reads TGTGCCAGCAGCGTAGCTAGCGGGATTTCAGATACGCAGTATTTT. Together with reference TRBV9 and TRBJ2-3, the CDR3 gives the full variable domain: DSGVTQTPKHLITATGQRVTLRCSPRSGDLSVYWYQQSLDQGLQFLIQYYNGEERAKGNILERFSAQQFPDLHSELNLSSLELGDSALYFCASSVASGISDTQYFGPGTRLTVL.

The chain links TRBV2 to TRBJ2-2; a weak D match, TRBD2 (5 bases). The V end lost 7 bases, the J end lost 13 bases, and 13 bases lay between the germline ends. The CDR3 is 11 amino acids. Germline CDR1 and CDR2: SNHLY and FYNNEI. The CDR3 region is CASNKDGGLFF. DNA for the CDR3: TGTGCCAGCAACAAGGACGGAGGGCTGTTTTTT.

V and J are TRBV7-9 and TRBJ1-1; tentatively, D is TRBD1 (5 bases). V was pared by 5 bases and J by 6 bases, with 16 bases between. The CDR3 has 14 residues. The V gene's germline CDR1 is SEHNR and CDR2 FQNEAQ (reference sequence). The CDR3 DNA follows: TGTGCCAGCAGCGTCCTTTCCTCGGGGGCTGAAGCTTTCTTT. It specifies CASSVLSSGAEAFF.

The chain links TRBV28 to TRBJ1-2; tentative D call: TRBD1 (6 bases). Trimming stripped 7 bases from V and 8 bases from J, with 20 bases between. Germline CDR1 is MDHEN and CDR2 is SYDVKM. The CDR3 runs to 14 residues. The CDR3 DNA sequence: TGTGCCAGCACACCGGGACACTCCTCACGAGGCTACACCTTC. Its translation is CASTPGHSSRGYTF.

V usage is TRBV7-8 and J usage is TRBJ1-5; D possibly corresponds to TRBD1 (6 bases). The CDR3 is made up of 15 amino acids. CDR1 and CDR2 (germline): SGHVS, FQNEAQ. Trimming took off 5 bases at V and 0 bases at J, with 11 bases between the two ends. DNA for the CDR3: TGTGCCAGCAGCCGCACGGACAGTAGCAATCAGCCCCAGCATTTT. Translated: CASSRTDSSNQPQHF.

This clone was counted a single time. This chain links TRBV14 with TRBJ2-3; 7 positions match TRBD2. The V and J ends lost 1 base and 0 bases, in that order; junction bases with no gene match: 4. The CDR3 runs to 16 residues. The germline gives CDR1 SGHDN, CDR2 FVKESK. CDR3: CASSQVILASTDTQYF. CDR3 bases: TGTGCCAGCAGCCAAGTGATACTAGCGAGCACAGATACGCAGTATTTT. Together with reference TRBV14 and TRBJ2-3, the CDR3 gives the full variable domain: EAGVTQFPSHSVIEKGQTVTLRCDPISGHDNLYWYRRVMGKEIKFLLHFVKESKQDESGMPNNRFLAERTGGTYSTLKVQPAELEDSGVYFCASSQVILASTDTQYFGPGTRLTVL.

This clone showed up just once. The CDR3 region has the DNA TGTGCCAGCAGCAACGGGGGATTGTACCAGCCCCAGCATTTT. Its protein product is CASSNGGLYQPQHF. The gene calls are TRBV6-1 and TRBJ1-5, with TRBD1 as a possible D gene (5 bases). Germline V gene data show CDR1 as MNHNS and CDR2 as SASEGT. Trimming cost V 6 bases and J 7 bases, with 16 bases left between them. CDR3 length: 14 residues.

This chain connects TRBV7-9 to TRBJ2-1, with unresolved D. Trimming cost V 5 bases and J 0 bases, with 11 bases left between them. The CDR3 consists of 15 residues. CDR1 is SEHNR and CDR2 is FQNEAQ in the germline V gene (reference sequence). The DNA for the CDR3 is TGTGCCAGCAGCCCAATAGGGAACTCCTACAATGAGCAGTTCTTC. It encodes CASSPIGNSYNEQFF.

The genes are TRBV7-2 and TRBJ1-1; D not resolved. V was trimmed by 6 bases and J by 0 bases, leaving 14 bases between them. This CDR3 is built from 15 residues. Germline V gives CDR1 SGHTA, CDR2 FQGNSA. The CDR3 spells CASRPGVSLNTEAFF. In DNA form, the CDR3 reads TGTGCCAGCAGACCCGGGGTCAGCCTGAACACTGAAGCTTTCTTT. Full variable domain (rest looked up from reference TRBV7-2 and TRBJ1-1): GAGVSQSPSNKVTEKGKDVELRCDPISGHTALYWYRQSLGQGLEFLIYFQGNSAPDKSGLPSDRFSAERTGGSVSTLTIQRTQQEDSAVYLCASRPGVSLNTEAFFGQGTRLTVV.

The V gene is TRBV14, the J gene TRBJ2-1; D gene uncertain. Germline V lookup: CDR1 SGHDN, CDR2 FVKESK. The V end was cut by 5 bases, the J end by 12 bases, with 17 bases between. This CDR3 comprises 13 residues. In nucleotides, the CDR3 is TGTGCCAGCAGCGCTGTCCATCCCAGTGGGCAGTTCTTC. This translates into CASSAVHPSGQFF.

The rearrangement uses TRBV5-4 and TRBJ2-7, with D uncertain. Germline values: CDR1 SGHNT, CDR2 YYREEE (reference sequence). V lost 1 base and J 6 bases, leaving 8 bases between the germline ends. The length of the CDR3 is 12 residues. CDR3 amino acids: CASSLSSGEQYF. The CDR3 DNA reads TGTGCCAGCAGCTTGAGTTCGGGCGAGCAGTACTTC. Looking up the rest from reference TRBV5-4 and TRBJ2-7 gives the full variable domain: ETGVTQSPTHLIKTRGQQVTLRCSSQSGHNTVSWYQQALGQGPQFIFQYYREEENGRGNFPPRFSGLQFPNYSSELNVNALELDDSALYLCASSLSSGEQYFGPGTRLTVT.

This sequence joins TRBV6-5 and TRBJ2-1; TRBD1 is a possible D gene (6 bases). Per the germline V gene, CDR1 is MNHEY and CDR2 is SVGAGI. CDR3 length: 15 residues. The germline V and J ends were trimmed by 6 bases and 2 bases, with 14 bases remaining between them. CDR3 coding DNA: TGTGCCAGCAGCTGGGACAAGTCAACCTACAATGAGCAGTTCTTC. Its protein is CASSWDKSTYNEQFF.

The chain employs TRBV2 and TRBJ2-5, with 7 positions matching TRBD1. This CDR3 has 14 amino acids. Trimming at V came to 5 bases and at J to 0 bases, leaving 3 bases not matched to a gene. CDR1 is SNHLY, CDR2 FYNNEI, per germline. CDR3 loop: CASSRDRNQETQYF. For the CDR3, the DNA is TGTGCCAGCAGTAGGGACAGAAACCAAGAGACCCAGTACTTC.